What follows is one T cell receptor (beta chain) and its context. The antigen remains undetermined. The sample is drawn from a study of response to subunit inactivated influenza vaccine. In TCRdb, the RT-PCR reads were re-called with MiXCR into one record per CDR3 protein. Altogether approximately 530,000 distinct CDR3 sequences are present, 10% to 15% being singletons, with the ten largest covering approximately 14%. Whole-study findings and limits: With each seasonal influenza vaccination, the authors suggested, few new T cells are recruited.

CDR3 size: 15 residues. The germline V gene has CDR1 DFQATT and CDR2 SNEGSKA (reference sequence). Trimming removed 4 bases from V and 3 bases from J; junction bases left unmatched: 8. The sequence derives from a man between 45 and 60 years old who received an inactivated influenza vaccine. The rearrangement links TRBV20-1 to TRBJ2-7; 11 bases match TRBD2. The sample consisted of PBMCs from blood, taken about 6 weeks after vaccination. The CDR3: CSATPTSGSDYEQYF. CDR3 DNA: TGCAGTGCTACTCCTACTAGCGGGAGTGACTACGAGCAGTACTTC.